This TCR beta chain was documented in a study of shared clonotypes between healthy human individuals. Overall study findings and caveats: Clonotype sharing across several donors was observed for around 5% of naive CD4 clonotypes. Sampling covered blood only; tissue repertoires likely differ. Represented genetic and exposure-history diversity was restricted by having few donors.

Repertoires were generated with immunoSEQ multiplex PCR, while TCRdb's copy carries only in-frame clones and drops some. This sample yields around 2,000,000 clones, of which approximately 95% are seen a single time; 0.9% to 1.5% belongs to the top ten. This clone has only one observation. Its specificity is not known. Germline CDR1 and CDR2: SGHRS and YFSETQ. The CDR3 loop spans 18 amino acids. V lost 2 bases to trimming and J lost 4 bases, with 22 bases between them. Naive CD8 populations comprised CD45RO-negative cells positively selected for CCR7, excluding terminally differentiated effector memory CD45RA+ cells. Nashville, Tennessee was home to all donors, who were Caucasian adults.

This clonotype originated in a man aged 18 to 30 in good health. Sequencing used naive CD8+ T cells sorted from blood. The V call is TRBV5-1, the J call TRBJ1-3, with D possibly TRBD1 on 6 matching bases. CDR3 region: CASSFSSPGALSGNTIYF. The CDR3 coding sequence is TGCGCCAGCAGCTTTAGTTCGCCGGGGGCCTTATCGGGAAACACCATATATTTT.